These 25 T cell receptor beta chains originate from one sample sequenced in a study of siplizumab effects on memory and regulatory T cells. Measured with immunoSEQ multiplex PCR; TCRdb has only the in-frame clones, and not every one. This sample has nearly 95,000 clones, with about 93% found just once. What was sequenced was non-Treg CD4+ T cells sorted from blood. The source of these receptors is a human donor in good health.

Here the CDR3 reads CASIEGQLLPQHF. The CDR3 coding sequence is TGTGCCAGCATTGAGGGACAGTTATTGCCCCAGCATTTT. The chain carries TRBV6-1 and TRBJ1-5, with 7 bases matching TRBD1. The CDR3 is 13 residues long. From germline, CDR1 is MNHNS and CDR2 SASEGT. With 7 bases clipped from V and 9 bases from J, the junction kept 9 bases outside the gene matches.

The CDR3: CATTLADGSSYNEQFF. DNA for the CDR3: TGTGCCACAACCCTAGCGGACGGAAGCTCCTACAATGAGCAGTTCTTC. The chain joins TRBV11-3 to TRBJ2-1, with 7 bases lining up with TRBD2. The CDR3 is 16 residues long. After removal of 10 bases from V and 0 bases from J, the junction contained 12 bases not matched to a gene. Germline CDR1 and CDR2: SGHNT and YENEEA.

This chain links TRBV6-1 with TRBJ2-7; D call uncertain. The CDR3 is 12 amino acids. V lost 4 bases to trimming and J lost 6 bases, with 10 bases between them. Germline CDR1 and CDR2: MNHNS and SASEGT. The CDR3 reads CASSVSWSEQYF. DNA of the CDR3: TGTGCCAGCAGTGTTTCCTGGTCCGAGCAGTACTTC.

A single count supports this clone. The rearrangement joins TRBV28 to TRBJ2-2; possible D gene TRBD2, 5 bases. Germline CDR1 MDHEN, CDR2 SYDVKM. Trimming took 8 bases from V and 8 from J, leaving 15 bases between them. There are 13 residues in the CDR3. CDR3 sequence: CASRPGVPGELFF. The CDR3 nucleotides are TGTGCCAGCCGGCCCGGGGTCCCTGGGGAGCTGTTTTTT. Full variable domain (missing parts from reference TRBV28 and TRBJ2-2): DVKVTQSSRYLVKRTGEKVFLECVQDMDHENMFWYRQDPGLGLRLIYFSYDVKMKEKGDIPEGYSVSREKKERFSLILESASTNQTSMYLCASRPGVPGELFFGEGSRLTVL.

The V gene is TRBV27, the J gene TRBJ2-7; 8 nucleotides agree with TRBD1. J lost 1 base, V lost 7 bases, and 9 bases had no gene match. Germline V gene sequence: CDR1 MNHEY, CDR2 SMNVEV (reference sequence). The CDR3 is made up of 15 amino acids. The CDR3 region is CASTQLGQESYEQYF. In DNA, the CDR3 is TGTGCCAGCACCCAACTGGGACAGGAGTCCTACGAGCAGTACTTC.

The chain combines TRBV6-1 with TRBJ2-3; tentative D call: TRBD1 (6 bases). This CDR3 is built from 13 residues. The V end lost 8 bases, the J end lost 8 bases, and 17 bases lay between the germline ends. CDR1 is MNHNS and CDR2 is SASEGT in the germline V gene. The CDR3 DNA sequence: TGTGCCAGCTCTTACCCCAGGGGCGGTACGCAGTATTTT. Protein product: CASSYPRGGTQYF.

V and J are TRBV2 and TRBJ2-3; D may be TRBD1 (6 bases). This CDR3 has 16 residues. Germline CDR1 reads SNHLY; CDR2 reads FYNNEI. Trimming stripped 6 bases from V and 0 bases from J, with 16 bases between. The CDR3 protein is CASRGGQPPSTDTQYF. The CDR3, as DNA: TGTGCCAGCAGGGGCGGACAGCCACCTAGCACAGATACGCAGTATTTT.

The chain is built from TRBV13 and TRBJ1-2; 12 bases are shared with TRBD1. The V gene's germline CDR1 is PRHDT and CDR2 FYEKMQ (reference sequence). V was clipped by 5 bases and J by 6 bases; unmatched bases: 10. The CDR3 is 16 residues long. The CDR3 sequence: CASSTHRDRGQNGYTF. CDR3 DNA sequence: TGTGCCAGCAGCACGCACCGGGACAGGGGGCAGAATGGCTACACCTTC. Full variable domain (rest looked up from reference TRBV13 and TRBJ1-2): AAGVIQSPRHLIKEKRETATLKCYPIPRHDTVYWYQQGPGQDPQFLISFYEKMQSDKGSIPDRFSAQQFSDYHSELNMSSLELGDSALYFCASSTHRDRGQNGYTFGSGTRLTVV.

The chain has TRBV5-1 and TRBJ2-7; TRBD2 matches at 12 bases. CDR1 is SGHRS, CDR2 YFSETQ, per germline. The V segment lost 4 bases and the J segment 0 bases; nucleotides outside the gene matches: 5. The CDR3 is 16 amino acids. CDR3: CASSMASGGASYEQYF. The CDR3 nucleotides read TGCGCCAGCAGCATGGCTAGCGGGGGGGCCTCCTACGAGCAGTACTTC.

The chain links TRBV7-2 to TRBJ2-1; tentative D call: TRBD2 (6 bases). This CDR3 region has 14 residues. Trimming removed 11 bases at V and 8 bases at J, with 22 bases between. Germline-derived CDR1 and CDR2 are SGHTA and FQGNSA. CDR3 in amino acids: CAGNRDSRRHEQFF. Written as DNA, the CDR3 is TGTGCCGGTAACCGGGACTCCCGACGCCATGAGCAGTTCTTC.

This clone came up once. V is TRBV7-2 and J is TRBJ1-3, with D hard to call. This CDR3 has 15 amino acids. The V end lost 1 base, the J end lost 0 bases, and 7 bases lay between the germline ends. Germline assignment: CDR1 SGHTA and CDR2 FQGNSA. DNA of the CDR3: TGTGCCAGCAGCTTAGACCCGGGCTCTGGAAACACCATATATTTT. Protein: CASSLDPGSGNTIYF.

The chain carries TRBV29-1 and TRBJ1-1; a possible D gene is TRBD1 (5 bases). The CDR3 is 14 residues long. Trimming removed 6 bases from V and 2 bases from J, with 16 bases in between. The germline gives CDR1 SQVTM, CDR2 ANQGSEA. This CDR3 is CSVLGLQRNTEAFF. The CDR3 DNA follows: TGCAGCGTCCTGGGACTTCAACGAAACACTGAAGCTTTCTTT.

The rearrangement joins TRBV29-1 to TRBJ1-6; D remains ambiguous. Germline CDR1 reads SQVTM; CDR2 reads ANQGSEA. The CDR3 has 13 residues. V was pared by 5 bases and J by 0 bases, with 5 bases between. The CDR3 loop is CSVRGSYNSPLHF. The CDR3 nucleotides are TGCAGCGTTCGGGGCTCCTATAATTCACCCCTCCACTTT.

The chain links TRBV19 to TRBJ2-4; 8 bases match TRBD1. CDR3 length: 10 residues. Germline CDR1 LNHDA, CDR2 SQIVND (reference sequence). The J segment lost 15 bases and the V segment lost 6 bases, leaving 4 bases of the junction unmatched. The CDR3 protein is CASRRTGRYF. The CDR3 coding sequence is TGTGCCAGTAGGAGGACAGGGAGGTACTTC. Complete variable domain (other parts from reference TRBV19 and TRBJ2-4): DGGITQSPKYLFRKEGQNVTLSCEQNLNHDAMYWYRQDPGQGLRLIYYSQIVNDFQKGDIAEGYSVSREKKESFPLTVTSAQKNPTAFYLCASRRTGRYFGAGTRLSVL.

The chain employs TRBV6-5 and TRBJ1-3; TRBD1 matches 7 bases. The germline gives CDR1 MNHEY, CDR2 SVGAGI. The junction had 1 base not matched to a gene; V was cut back by 0 bases and J by 2 bases. This CDR3 has 15 residues. CDR3 residues: CASSYSRGPGNTIYF. In DNA, the CDR3 is TGTGCCAGCAGTTACTCAAGGGGGCCTGGAAACACCATATATTTT.

V is TRBV15 and J is TRBJ2-1; the match to TRBD2 covers 13 bases. Germline CDR1 and CDR2: LNHNV and YYDKDF (reference sequence). This CDR3 comprises 15 residues. The V segment lost 4 bases and the J segment 6 bases; nucleotides outside the gene matches: 3. The CDR3 bases are TGTGCCACCAGCAACGGACTAGCGGGGGCCAATGAGCAGTTCTTC. It yields the protein CATSNGLAGANEQFF.

Written as DNA, the CDR3 is TGTGCCAGCAGCCATGCCTTGGGCAGGGATAGCGAGCAGTACTTC. This encodes CASSHALGRDSEQYF. The rearrangement uses TRBV7-9 and TRBJ2-7, with D perhaps matching TRBD1 (5 bases). V was pared by 5 bases and J by 6 bases, with 20 bases between. Germline CDR1 and CDR2: SEHNR and FQNEAQ (reference sequence). The CDR3 consists of 15 residues.

This sequence joins TRBV11-2 and TRBJ2-5; TRBD2 matches at 10 bases. Germline values: CDR1 SGHAT, CDR2 FQNNGV. CDR3 length equals 17 residues. V lost 1 base, J lost 5 bases, and 10 bases stayed unmatched. CDR3 protein: CASSLGPGAGGRETQYF. CDR3 in DNA: TGTGCCAGCAGCTTAGGCCCTGGAGCGGGGGGGCGGGAGACCCAGTACTTC.

This clone was picked up one time. The rearrangement joins TRBV2 to TRBJ1-4; D is unresolved. V lost 6 bases, J lost 3 bases, and 11 bases lay in between. CDR3 size: 14 residues. The germline V gene has CDR1 SNHLY and CDR2 FYNNEI. In DNA form, the CDR3 reads TGTGCCAGCAGGGTGGGTCAGGCTAATGAAAAACTGTTTTTT. It yields the protein CASRVGQANEKLFF.

J is TRBJ1-2 and V is TRBV10-3; possible D gene TRBD1, 6 bases. The V end was cut by 11 bases, the J end by 6 bases, with 10 bases between. The CDR3 has 10 residues. Germline CDR1 ENHRY, CDR2 SYGVKD. The chain's CDR3 is CAVHRDGYTF. In nucleotides, the CDR3 is TGTGCCGTACACAGGGATGGCTACACCTTC.

This chain links TRBV7-3 with TRBJ2-1, with 13 bases matching TRBD2. CDR1 SGHTA and CDR2 FQGTGA come from the germline V gene. This CDR3 spans 16 amino acids. Unmatched junction bases numbered 5, after V lost 4 bases and J lost 5 bases. Written as DNA, the CDR3 is TGTGCCAGCAGCTCCGTCACTAGCGGGGGGGACAATGAGCAGTTCTTC. This codes for CASSSVTSGGDNEQFF.

V and J are TRBV5-1 and TRBJ1-6; 12 bases line up with TRBD1. This CDR3 region has 15 residues. Germline CDR1 is SGHRS and CDR2 is YFSETQ. After removal of 3 bases from V and 7 bases from J, the junction contained 2 bases not matched to a gene. The CDR3 is CASSWDRGRNSPLHF. CDR3 bases: TGCGCCAGCAGCTGGGACAGGGGGCGGAATTCACCCCTCCACTTT.

V gene TRBV2 combines with J gene TRBJ1-5; no reliable D call. The CDR3 covers 15 residues. V was shortened by 6 bases and J by 1 base, with 13 bases between the two germline ends. Per germline, CDR1 SNHLY and CDR2 FYNNEI. In DNA form, the CDR3 reads TGTGCCAGCAGATCCGTTACGGGGAGCAATCAGCCCCAGCATTTT. Translated, it gives CASRSVTGSNQPQHF.

The chain is built from TRBV19 and TRBJ1-1; the D is unclear. This CDR3 has 15 residues. Germline values: CDR1 LNHDA, CDR2 SQIVND (reference sequence). Trimming removed 6 bases from V and 4 bases from J, with 18 bases in between. The CDR3 nucleotides are TGTGCCAGTAGACGTCGGGTAGAAGGCGGCACTGAAGCTTTCTTT. This gives the protein CASRRRVEGGTEAFF.

This clone was recorded once. This sequence joins TRBV2 and TRBJ2-7; TRBD2 might be the D (6 bases). The CDR3 consists of 13 residues. Trimming took 6 bases from V and 1 from J, leaving 10 bases between them. CDR1 and CDR2 (germline): SNHLY, FYNNEI. The DNA for the CDR3 is TGTGCCAGCAGCTTAGGGACTTCCTACGAGCAGTACTTC. Its protein product is CASSLGTSYEQYF.